Listed below are T cell receptor beta chains from one sample, sequenced in a study of shared clonotypes between healthy human individuals. Libraries were prepared by immunoSEQ multiplex PCR; TCRdb keeps only in-frame clonotypes and omits some of them. The sample contains some 800,000 clones, roughly 92% of which appear only once. Input material: naive CD8+ T cells sorted from blood. Receptor source: a man aged 25-40 years in good health. CDR3s include the opening cysteine and the closing phenylalanine or tryptophan. D genes are given only for firm matches. Some rows have no size entry. The others give once, few or many, or a class for an expanded clone.

V: TRBV7-9; D: .; J: TRBJ1-3; size: .; DNA: TGTGCCAGCAGCCAAAGTAATACCAGGCCAGACTCTGGAAACACCATATATTTT; CDR3: CASSQSNTRPDSGNTIYF
V: TRBV9; D: .; J: TRBJ2-5; size: .; DNA: TGTGCCAGCAGCGCAGCAGGGGAGGTAGAGACCCAGTACTTC; CDR3: CASSAAGEVETQYF
V: TRBV7-6; D: TRBD2; J: TRBJ2-3; size: .; DNA: TGTGCCAGCAGCTTAAAACTAGCGGGAGTGGATACGCAGTATTTT; CDR3: CASSLKLAGVDTQYF
V: TRBV9; D: TRBD2; J: TRBJ2-1; size: .; DNA: TGTGCCAGCAGCGTTCCCCGTAGTCCTAGCGGAGACTACAATGAGCAGTTCTTC; CDR3: CASSVPRSPSGDYNEQFF
V: TRBV19; D: .; J: TRBJ2-3; size: .; DNA: TGTGCCAGTAGTCTTTCCGGACTGCGCACAGATACGCAGTATTTT; CDR3: CASSLSGLRTDTQYF
V: TRBV10-3; D: TRBD1; J: TRBJ2-3; size: once; DNA: TGTGCCATCAGTGTTACCGGGACAGGGTCTAGCACAGATACGCAGTATTTT; CDR3: CAISVTGTGSSTDTQYF
V: TRBV10-2; D: .; J: TRBJ2-7; size: .; DNA: TGCGCCAGCAGTCCCCGCGGAGCGGGTGCCTACGAGCAGTACTTC; CDR3: CASSPRGAGAYEQYF
V: TRBV4-3; D: .; J: TRBJ1-5; size: .; DNA: TGCGCCAGCAGCCAAGATCGTTATAGCAATCAGCCCCAGCATTTT; CDR3: CASSQDRYSNQPQHF
V: TRBV11-2; D: .; J: TRBJ2-7; size: .; DNA: TGTGCCAGCAGCTTAGCTAGTAACCGCGAGCAGTACTTC; CDR3: CASSLASNREQYF
V: TRBV4-1; D: TRBD1; J: TRBJ1-1; size: .; DNA: TGCGCCAGCAGCCGGTCATTGGGACAGGGGGAGGGAGCTTTCTTT; CDR3: CASSRSLGQGEGAFF
V: TRBV10-1; D: .; J: TRBJ2-3; size: .; DNA: TGCGCCAGCAGTGCGGACAGTATCACAGATACGCAGTATTTT; CDR3: CASSADSITDTQYF
V: TRBV5-6; D: .; J: TRBJ2-1; size: .; DNA: TGTGCCAGCAGCTTACAGGGTTATGAGCAGTTCTTC; CDR3: CASSLQGYEQFF
V: TRBV29-1; D: TRBD2; J: TRBJ2-2; size: few; DNA: TGCAGCGCCCCGGGACTAGCGACCGGGGAGCTGTTTTTT; CDR3: CSAPGLATGELFF
V: TRBV5-6; D: .; J: TRBJ2-3; size: once; DNA: TGTGCCAGCAGCTTTGGAACAGATACGCAGTATTTT; CDR3: CASSFGTDTQYF
V: TRBV5-5; D: .; J: TRBJ2-7; size: once; DNA: TGTGCCAGCAGCTTGCCAGATGAAAGCTCCTACGAGCAGTACTTC; CDR3: CASSLPDESSYEQYF
V: TRBV6-5; D: .; J: TRBJ2-7; size: .; DNA: TGTGCCAGCAGCTACTGGCAGGGTTCCTACGAGCAGTACTTC; CDR3: CASSYWQGSYEQYF
V: TRBV5-6; D: .; J: TRBJ2-7; size: .; DNA: TGTGCCAGCAGCTTGTACAACTCCTACGAGCAGTACTTC; CDR3: CASSLYNSYEQYF
V: TRBV6-5; D: TRBD1; J: TRBJ1-2; size: .; DNA: TGTGCCAGCAGTTTTTCGTCGACAGGGCCCGGCTATGGCTACACCTTC; CDR3: CASSFSSTGPGYGYTF
V: TRBV29-1; D: TRBD2; J: TRBJ2-1; size: .; DNA: TGCAGCGTTGAGGGTGACGGGAGGCGTCTTTTCGGCAATGAGCAGTTCTTC; CDR3: CSVEGDGRRLFGNEQFF
V: TRBV27; D: .; J: TRBJ2-7; size: .; DNA: TGTGCCAGCAGTCTGGGGCCTACCCACCCCTACGAGCAGTACTTC; CDR3: CASSLGPTHPYEQYF
V: TRBV27; D: TRBD1; J: TRBJ2-7; size: .; DNA: TGTGCCAGCAGCCCACGCAGGGGACAGGGGGCATACGAGCAGTACTTC; CDR3: CASSPRRGQGAYEQYF
V: TRBV29-1; D: TRBD1; J: TRBJ2-7; size: few; DNA: TGCAGCGTTACGGACAGGGACCGCCCTTGGGAGCAGTACTTC; CDR3: CSVTDRDRPWEQYF
V: TRBV11-2; D: .; J: TRBJ2-1; size: .; DNA: TGTGCCAGCAGCTTAGTTTCCACCTACAATGAGCAGTTCTTC; CDR3: CASSLVSTYNEQFF
V: TRBV5-1; D: TRBD1; J: TRBJ1-2; size: .; DNA: TGCGCCAGCAGCGCAGGACAGGACGCGAGTAACTATGGCTACACCTTC; CDR3: CASSAGQDASNYGYTF
V: TRBV11-3; D: TRBD2; J: TRBJ2-3; size: .; DNA: TGTGCCAGCAGCTTAGGGGCCAGCGGGAGCCTTTCTAGCACAGATACGCAGTATTTT; CDR3: CASSLGASGSLSSTDTQYF
V: TRBV7-2; D: .; J: TRBJ1-2; size: .; DNA: TGTGCCAGCAGCTTTGGTCGCAGGGATCGGTATGGCTACACCTTC; CDR3: CASSFGRRDRYGYTF
V: TRBV6-6; D: TRBD1; J: TRBJ1-5; size: .; DNA: TGTGCCAGCGCCCCGGACAGGTTATATAGCAATCAGCCCCAGCATTTT; CDR3: CASAPDRLYSNQPQHF
V: TRBV11-2; D: .; J: TRBJ2-7; size: .; DNA: TGTGCCAGCAGCTTAGGTCCGGGCTCCTACGAGCAGTACTTC; CDR3: CASSLGPGSYEQYF
V: TRBV9; D: .; J: TRBJ2-7; size: .; DNA: TGTGCCAGCAGCGTAGCTGACGGGCGCGAGCAGTACTTC; CDR3: CASSVADGREQYF